The present TCR beta chain was sequenced within a study of Graves' ophthalmopathy and Graves' hyperthyroidism. Moderately to severely active ophthalmopathy under 3 months, CAS at least 3, NOSPECS at least 4. Investigators amplified TCR beta CDR3 regions from RNA transcripts. First-round RT-PCR employed HTBI primers, with a second-round multiplex PCR after it. TCRdb reanalysed the multiplex PCR reads using MiXCR and keeps one entry per CDR3 protein. Altogether 600,000 to 700,000 distinct CDR3 sequences are present, roughly two fifths being singletons, with the ten largest covering 2.5% to 3.5%. Sequenced input: peripheral blood. This sequence was found in an adult man with Graves' ophthalmopathy.

The CDR3 nucleotides are TGTGCCAGCAGCTTAGGGGGGGCGCGTGAGACCCAGCATTTT. As protein: CASSLGGARETQHF. The chain employs TRBV7-9 and TRBJ1-5; tentatively, D is TRBD1 (6 bases). The ends were cut back, 1 base at V and 11 bases at J, with 15 bases in the middle. The CDR3 runs to 14 residues. Germline values: CDR1 SEHNR, CDR2 FQNEAQ (reference sequence).